Listed here are 28 T cell receptor beta chains from one sample, sequenced in a study of persistence of HIV-infected CD4 T cells. These receptors have no known antigen. Cells were stimulated with overlapping HIV-1 Gag 15-mer peptides. CD40L-negative CD69-negative CD45RO-high memory CD4+ T cells were sorted as populations depleted of antigen-responding cells. The libraries were made with immunoSEQ version 4 in survey mode. The repertoire was sequenced with immunoSEQ multiplex PCR; TCRdb's copy has only in-frame clones and lacks some. The sample gives 38,000 or so clones, 85% of which show up once; 5% to 5.5% is in the top ten. The sequencing here drew on cultured CD4+ T cells from PBMCs, taken from a patient who received antiretroviral therapy. The source of these receptors is an adult with HIV. The donor label of this sample is uncertain.

The chain has TRBV15 and TRBJ1-1; no clear D. The germline V gene encodes CDR1 LNHNV and CDR2 YYDKDF (reference sequence). Trimming took off 3 bases at V and 2 bases at J, with 10 bases between the two ends. This CDR3 has 14 amino acids. The CDR3 sequence: CATSSFVGNTEAFF. DNA of the CDR3: TGTGCCACCAGCAGTTTCGTGGGAAACACTGAAGCTTTCTTT.

This clone was recorded once. This rearrangement joins TRBV7-9 to TRBJ1-1, with D perhaps TRBD1 (6 bases). Per the germline V gene, CDR1 is SEHNR and CDR2 is FQNEAQ (reference sequence). The CDR3 runs to 16 residues. Trimming pared 4 bases from V and 0 bases from J, leaving 15 bases between. The chain's CDR3 is CASSSAGATMNTEAFF. The CDR3 nucleotides are TGTGCCAGCAGCTCGGCAGGGGCAACCATGAACACTGAAGCTTTCTTT.

This chain uses TRBV27 with TRBJ2-7; D is undetermined. V lost 8 bases, J lost 2 bases, and 4 bases lay in between. CDR1 and CDR2 from the germline V gene are MNHEY and SMNVEV (reference sequence). The CDR3 spans 10 residues. In DNA, the CDR3 is TGTGCCAGCGACCCCTACGAGCAGTACTTC. As protein: CASDPYEQYF.

The chain carries TRBV3-1 (or the pseudogene TRBV3-2) and TRBJ2-1; D might be TRBD1 (6 bases). The CDR3 runs 15 residues. The germline gives CDR1 LGHDT, CDR2 YNNKEL (reference sequence). The ends were cut back, 0 bases at V and 4 bases at J, with 10 bases in the middle. DNA of the CDR3: TGTGCCAGCAGCCAAGAATTTGGACAGTACAATGAGCAGTTCTTC. The encoded protein is CASSQEFGQYNEQFF.

The rearrangement joins TRBV19 to TRBJ1-4; weak D call: TRBD1 (6 bases). Germline V gives CDR1 LNHDA, CDR2 SQIVND (reference sequence). Trimming removed 7 bases from V and 5 bases from J, with 17 bases in between. This CDR3 comprises 15 residues. The CDR3 sequence: CASTPHRDRNEKLFF. The CDR3, as DNA: TGTGCCAGTACCCCCCACAGGGATCGCAATGAAAAACTGTTTTTT.

This chain links TRBV28 with TRBJ2-7; TRBD1 matches 8 bases. From germline, CDR1 is MDHEN and CDR2 SYDVKM. V dropped 2 bases and J dropped 5; count of bases not matched to a gene: 8. This CDR3 spans 15 amino acids. The CDR3 region has the DNA TGTGCCAGCAGTTTAGAGGACAGGGTCGGCGACGAGCAGTACTTC. Its translation: CASSLEDRVGDEQYF.

This clone was observed a single time. The V call is TRBV29-1, the J call TRBJ1-2; 7 positions match TRBD1. CDR1 SQVTM and CDR2 ANQGSEA come from the germline V gene. This CDR3 contains 14 residues. V was clipped by 5 bases and J by 7 bases; unmatched bases: 13. The CDR3 loop reads CSVIVQGVGSGYTF. CDR3 in DNA: TGCAGCGTTATAGTTCAGGGGGTTGGATCTGGCTACACCTTC.

This clone was found once. The chain combines TRBV7-2 with TRBJ1-3; no clear D gene. V was trimmed by 2 bases and J by 0 bases, leaving 8 bases between them. This CDR3 contains 15 residues. CDR1 SGHTA and CDR2 FQGNSA come from the germline V gene. CDR3 sequence reads: CASSLSSSSGNTIYF. CDR3 nucleotide sequence: TGTGCCAGCAGCTTATCGTCTAGCTCTGGAAACACCATATATTTT.

This clone was seen only once. The rearrangement links TRBV28 to TRBJ1-2, with 9 bases matching TRBD1. The CDR3 spans 16 residues. After removal of 6 bases from V and 4 bases from J, the junction contained 12 bases not matched to a gene. The germline gives CDR1 MDHEN, CDR2 SYDVKM. CDR3 sequence: CASRGTGQGLIYGYTF. The CDR3 DNA follows: TGTGCCAGCAGGGGAACGGGACAGGGCCTCATCTATGGCTACACCTTC.

V and J are TRBV7-3 and TRBJ2-7; TRBD1 matches 8 bases. V shed 5 bases, J shed 4 bases, and the junction held 10 bases outside the gene matches. This CDR3 comprises 15 residues. CDR1 SGHTA and CDR2 FQGTGA come from the germline V gene. The CDR3 spells CASSKTPGGRYEQYF. CDR3 nucleotide sequence: TGTGCCAGCAGCAAGACCCCAGGGGGCCGATACGAGCAGTACTTC.

The chain employs TRBV27 and TRBJ2-7; unclear D gene. The V end lost 3 bases, the J end lost 0 bases, and 18 bases lay between the germline ends. CDR3 length: 17 amino acids. Germline lookup yields CDR1 MNHEY and CDR2 SMNVEV (reference sequence). The CDR3 spells CASSFPGPLTSSYEQYF. Written as DNA, the CDR3 is TGTGCCAGCAGTTTCCCGGGCCCACTTACAAGCTCCTACGAGCAGTACTTC.

V and J are TRBV2 and TRBJ2-3; D is uncertain. CDR1 is SNHLY, CDR2 FYNNEI, per germline. Deletions cut 4 bases from V and 2 bases from J, with 7 bases between. The CDR3 length is 13 residues. CDR3 amino acids: CASSGWVTDTQYF. The CDR3 DNA follows: TGTGCCAGCAGTGGGTGGGTCACAGATACGCAGTATTTT.

The chain uses TRBV7-2 and TRBJ2-1; 12 bases align to TRBD2. CDR3 size: 17 residues. Trimming removed 5 bases from V and 7 bases from J; junction bases left unmatched: 12. Germline-derived CDR1 and CDR2 are SGHTA and FQGNSA. CDR3 coding DNA: TGTGCCAGCAGCGAAAAAACTCTAGCGGGGGGGCTTAATGAGCAGTTCTTC. Amino acids: CASSEKTLAGGLNEQFF.

This chain uses TRBV2 with TRBJ2-2; TRBD1 is a possible D gene (5 bases). Germline V gives CDR1 SNHLY, CDR2 FYNNEI. CDR3 size: 15 residues. The ends were cut back, 3 bases at V and 4 bases at J, with 12 bases in the middle. CDR3 bases: TGTGCCAGCAGTGAGGGTCAGGGTAGCACCGGGGAGCTGTTTTTT. This gives the protein CASSEGQGSTGELFF.

J is TRBJ1-1 and V is TRBV5-1; a weak D match, TRBD1 (5 bases). The V and J ends lost 4 bases and 1 base respectively, with 11 bases between them. Germline CDR1 and CDR2: SGHRS and YFSETQ. The CDR3 totals 14 residues. Here the CDR3 DNA reads TGCGCCAGCAGCCAAACCACAGGGAACACTGAAGCTTTCTTT. It yields the protein CASSQTTGNTEAFF.

The chain combines TRBV1 with TRBJ2-6; TRBD1 is the table's D call and was not checked against the DNA. TRBV1 is noted as a pseudogene. The CDR3 extends over 18 amino acids. CDR3 in DNA: TGCACCAGCAGCCAAGTAAACAGGGAGAGCTCTGGGGCCAACGTCCTGACTTTC. It encodes CTSSQVNRESSGANVLTF.

This clone has a single count. The same CDR3 arises from other DNA sequences in this sample as well. The rearrangement links TRBV6-6 to TRBJ1-5, with a weak D call TRBD1 (5 bases). Germline V gene sequence: CDR1 MNHNY, CDR2 SVGAGI (reference sequence). V was clipped by 6 bases and J by 1 base, with 7 bases between them. The CDR3 has 13 amino acids. CDR3 in amino acids: CASREGSNQPQHF. DNA for the CDR3: TGTGCCAGCAGGGAGGGGAGCAATCAGCCCCAGCATTTT.

The chain carries TRBV5-6 and TRBJ1-1; D gene uncertain. The CDR3 is 13 residues long. The V and J ends lost 4 bases and 7 bases respectively, with 14 bases between them. Germline V gives CDR1 SGHDT, CDR2 YYEEEE. CDR3 sequence: CASSPLNMGEAFF. The DNA for the CDR3 is TGTGCCAGCAGCCCCCTGAATATGGGTGAAGCTTTCTTT.

The chain recombines TRBV3-1 (or the pseudogene TRBV3-2) with TRBJ2-1; perhaps TRBD2 as D (6 bases). Trimming took off 4 bases at V and 6 bases at J, with 13 bases between the two ends. Per germline, CDR1 LGHDT and CDR2 YNNKEL (reference sequence). CDR3 length: 14 amino acids. The CDR3 nucleotides read TGTGCCAGCAGCCTGGCCGTGACTAGCAATGAGCAGTTCTTC. Encoded protein: CASSLAVTSNEQFF.

The rearrangement uses TRBV24-1 and TRBJ2-3; no clear D gene. CDR1 is KGHDR, CDR2 SFDVKD, per germline. Trimming took off 4 bases at V and 1 base at J, with 14 bases between the two ends. This CDR3 comprises 16 residues. The CDR3 sequence is CATSDILGWGTDTQYF. The CDR3, as DNA: TGTGCCACCAGTGACATTCTCGGTTGGGGCACAGATACGCAGTATTTT.

V is TRBV11-3 and J is TRBJ2-1; D unresolved. Trimming removed 5 bases at V and 6 bases at J, with 8 bases between. The CDR3 is made up of 12 amino acids. CDR1 SGHNT and CDR2 YENEEA come from the germline V gene. CDR3 sequence reads: CASSPGSNEQFF. The DNA for the CDR3 is TGTGCCAGCAGCCCAGGCAGCAATGAGCAGTTCTTC. Supplemented by reference TRBV11-3 and TRBJ2-1, the full variable domain reads EAGVVQSPRYKIIEKKQPVAFWCNPISGHNTLYWYLQNLGQGPELLIRYENEEAVDDSQLPKDRFSAERLKGVDSTLKIQPAELGDSAVYLCASSPGSNEQFFGPGTRLTVL.

The rearrangement links TRBV5-1 to TRBJ2-6, with a possible D match to TRBD2 (6 bases). The CDR3 runs 15 residues. CDR1 and CDR2 (germline): SGHRS, YFSETQ. V was trimmed by 5 bases and J by 4 bases, leaving 13 bases between them. The CDR3 region is CASRSGGTGANVLTF. The CDR3 DNA reads as TGCGCCAGCAGGAGCGGAGGGACCGGGGCCAACGTCCTGACTTTC.

J is TRBJ2-1 and V is TRBV6-1; 10 positions match TRBD2. This CDR3 comprises 15 residues. Germline values: CDR1 MNHNS, CDR2 SASEGT. V lost 2 bases, J lost 7 bases, and 5 bases stayed unmatched. DNA for the CDR3: TGTGCCAGCAGTGAAAAGCGGGGGGGCCATAATGAGCAGTTCTTC. Encoded protein: CASSEKRGGHNEQFF.

The J gene is TRBJ2-7, the V gene TRBV29-1, with TRBD1 identical over 7 bases. The V segment lost 5 bases and the J segment 2 bases; nucleotides outside the gene matches: 9. Germline CDR1 SQVTM, CDR2 ANQGSEA. The CDR3 sequence is 14 residues long. CDR3 DNA: TGCAGCGTTCTAATAACAGGGGCGCCCTACGAGCAGTACTTC. Protein product: CSVLITGAPYEQYF.

The chain carries TRBV7-2 and TRBJ2-7; 7 nucleotides match TRBD1. Trimming took 2 bases from V and 0 from J; bases not matched to a gene: 10. This CDR3 has 17 amino acids. CDR1 SGHTA and CDR2 FQGNSA come from the germline V gene. CDR3: CASSLQTGWQSSYEQYF. The CDR3 region has the DNA TGTGCCAGCAGCTTACAGACAGGGTGGCAGAGCTCCTACGAGCAGTACTTC.

This clone was seen a few times. The CDR3 here is CASSDSRPRSEAETQYF. CDR3 nucleotide sequence: TGTGCCAGCAGTGATTCCCGTCCCCGCTCGGAAGCAGAGACCCAGTACTTC. The V and J genes are TRBV25-1 and TRBJ2-5, with D unclear. The V gene lost 3 bases and the J gene lost 4 bases, with 21 bases spanning the gap. Germline V gene data show CDR1 as MGHDK and CDR2 as SYGVNS. The CDR3 runs 17 residues. The whole variable domain, remainder taken from reference TRBV25-1 and TRBJ2-5, is EADIYQTPRYLVIGTGKKITLECSQTMGHDKMYWYQQDPGMELHLIHYSYGVNSTEKGDLSSESTVSRIRTEHFPLTLESARPSHTSQYLCASSDSRPRSEAETQYFGPGTRLLVL.

The chain has TRBV28 and TRBJ1-4; 7 bases are shared with TRBD1. The CDR3 loop spans 12 amino acids. Unmatched junction bases numbered 7, after V lost 10 bases and J lost 8 bases. Per germline, CDR1 MDHEN and CDR2 SYDVKM. This chain's CDR3 is CATKQGREKLFF. The CDR3 DNA reads TGTGCCACCAAACAGGGGAGGGAAAAACTGTTTTTT.

The chain uses TRBV4-1 and TRBJ1-3; D not certain. Trimming removed 0 bases at V and 0 bases at J, with 15 bases between. The CDR3 runs to 18 residues. Germline lookup yields CDR1 MGHRA and CDR2 YSYEKL. The CDR3 sequence: CASSQDGRTKSSGNTIYF. The CDR3 DNA reads as TGCGCCAGCAGCCAAGATGGACGGACGAAGAGCTCTGGAAACACCATATATTTT.